Detailed here is one T cell receptor beta chain. Its antigen remains unidentified. Germline V gives CDR1 SGDLS, CDR2 YYNGEE. CDR3 length: 14 residues. Trimming cost V 0 bases and J 3 bases, with 9 bases left between them. CD4+ T cells from unexposed donors were obtained before the COVID-19 pandemic (2011-2018). Isolation of CD4+ T cells took place after around eleven days in culture. Unexposed-donor CD4+ T cells were probed with SARS-CoV-2 S/N and four cold-coronavirus spikes, cells permitting. This entry is derived from a study of CD4 T cells in relation to SARS-CoV-2 and coronaviruses. As for the study in general: After roughly 11 days of antigen culture, PBMC TCR beta CDR3s were sequenced. Crossreactive spike epitopes shared across donors were mapped to their HLA restriction.

Points from the study as a whole: Crossreactivity was assessed only for spike protein, not other viral proteins.

The protocol was immunoSEQ multiplex PCR, while the TCRdb copy is restricted to in-frame clones and leaves out a portion. Among about 23,000 clones listed, around 70% were seen once. Sequences were obtained from CD4+ T cells from PBMCs, cultured in vitro. The clonotype comes from a human donor in good health. J is TRBJ1-1 and V is TRBV9; no clear D gene. The CDR3 region is CASSVAGGDTEAFF. The CDR3 nucleotides are TGTGCCAGCAGCGTAGCCGGTGGGGACACTGAAGCTTTCTTT.